This entry describes one T cell receptor (beta chain). Its cognate antigen is unknown. With a constant-region primer, TCR beta cDNA was made from around 520 ng of total RNA. Three nested multiplex PCR rounds, a slightly modified ARM-PCR, produced the libraries for TCR beta. Amplification in the first two PCR rounds was performed using TRBV1-TRBV30 forward primers and a C-beta reverse primer for roughly 9 cycles each. MiXCR, run by TCRdb on the multiplex PCR reads, gives a single entry per CDR3 protein. Altogether around 330,000 distinct CDR3 sequences are present, more than 55% being singletons, with the ten largest covering about 8.4%. This record belongs to a study of tumor-infiltrating lymphocytes in primary liver carcinoma. Study summary: Surgeons resected the patients' primary liver carcinomas.

Germline DNA was extracted too, while blood RNA derived from unsorted whole blood. They drew approximately 4.2 milliliters of peripheral blood before surgery. Study-wide results and limits: Tumor region pairs shared more overlap than did tumor-adjacent and tumor-blood pairs.

Germline lookup yields CDR1 SGHRS and CDR2 YFSETQ. The CDR3 spans 17 residues. J lost 8 bases, V lost 0 bases, and 8 bases had no gene match. The rearrangement links TRBV5-1 to TRBJ2-1; 13 bases match TRBD2. The sequenced sample was peripheral blood. This clonotype originated in a middle-aged man with primary liver carcinoma and hepatitis B virus infection. The CDR3 DNA sequence: TGCGCCAGCAGCTTGGTCGGACTAGCGGGAGTGAGCGATGAGCAGTTCTTC. It encodes CASSLVGLAGVSDEQFF. Looking up the rest from reference TRBV5-1 and TRBJ2-1 gives the full variable domain: KAGVTQTPRYLIKTRGQQVTLSCSPISGHRSVSWYQQTPGQGLQFLFEYFSETQRNKGNFPGRFSGRQFSNSRSEMNVSTLELGDSALYLCASSLVGLAGVSDEQFFGPGTRLTVL.